The 11 T cell receptor beta chains given below trace back to one sample, sequenced in a study of T cells in Graves' hyperthyroidism and ophthalmopathy. Amplification targeted TCR beta CDR3 regions from RNA transcripts. The study used the HTBI primer set for a first-round RT-PCR of the TCR CDR3. MiXCR, applied by TCRdb to the multiplex PCR reads, yields one record per CDR3 protein. Counted here are a few hundred thousand distinct CDR3 sequences, 21% occurring once; the ten biggest clones make up around 45%. Material: blood. The receptors stem from a woman in her forties or fifties with Graves' hyperthyroidism.

The rearrangement uses TRBV30 and TRBJ2-1, with TRBD2 as a possible D gene (7 bases). V shed 0 bases and J shed 7 bases, with 22 bases lying between them. Germline V gene sequence: CDR1 GTSNPN, CDR2 SVGIG (reference sequence). CDR3 size: 17 residues. The CDR3 DNA follows: TGTGCCTGGAGTGTATTGGGGGGGGGCAGGGCTGGAAATGAGCAGTTCTTC. This translates into CAWSVLGGGRAGNEQFF.

This clonotype was recorded many times. The chain links TRBV12-3 or TRBV12-4 to TRBJ2-1; TRBD2 agrees at 7 bases. Trimming removed 6 bases from V and 6 bases from J; junction bases left unmatched: 5. CDR3 length: 13 residues. Here the CDR3 DNA reads TGTGCCAGCAGGACTAGCCAGGGCAATGAGCAGTTCTTC. Translation gives CASRTSQGNEQFF.

The table lists this clonotype with many counts. The chain combines TRBV27 with TRBJ1-1; D might be TRBD1 (5 bases). Germline V gives CDR1 MNHEY, CDR2 SMNVEV (reference sequence). V lost 5 bases, J lost 6 bases, and 7 bases lay in between. The CDR3 extends over 11 amino acids. The CDR3 reads CASSRGPEAFF. The DNA of the CDR3 is TGTGCCAGCAGTAGGGGACCTGAAGCTTTCTTT.

The chain has TRBV7-9 and TRBJ2-3; 7 nucleotides match TRBD1. This CDR3 contains 14 residues. Looked up from germline, CDR1 is SEHNR and CDR2 is FQNEAQ (reference sequence). Trimming cost V 5 bases and J 7 bases; bases outside gene matches: 9. The CDR3 region is CASSPETGRHTQYF. CDR3 DNA: TGTGCCAGCAGCCCGGAGACAGGGCGTCATACGCAGTATTTT.

This clonotype was counted at least ten times. The chain employs TRBV19 and TRBJ2-2, with 10 bases identical to TRBD1. Per germline, CDR1 LNHDA and CDR2 SQIVND (reference sequence). The junction had 7 bases not matched to a gene; V was cut back by 5 bases and J by 4 bases. This CDR3 spans 16 amino acids. The CDR3 nucleotides are TGTGCCAGTAGTCCTACGGGACAGGGGATCACCGGGGAGCTGTTTTTT. Amino acids: CASSPTGQGITGELFF.

Comment on this clonotype: This may be a read error: a much more frequent sequence differs by one nucleotide. J is TRBJ2-2 and V is TRBV30, with 8 bases lining up with TRBD1. The CDR3 is 14 residues long. Germline V gene sequence: CDR1 GTSNPN, CDR2 SVGIG (reference sequence). CDR3 loop: CAWSGQGRTGELLF. The CDR3 DNA reads TGTGCCTGGAGCGGACAGGGTAGAACCGGGGAGCTGCTTTTT.

The rearrangement uses TRBV28 and TRBJ1-5; D is unresolved. Germline CDR1 MDHEN, CDR2 SYDVKM. The CDR3 covers 19 residues. V lost 5 bases to trimming and J lost 0 bases, with 23 bases between them. CDR3 DNA sequence: TGTGCCAGCAGTCAACATACTTTTACGACTGATTATAGCAATCAGCCCCAGCATTTT. It translates to CASSQHTFTTDYSNQPQHF.

V is TRBV7-9 and J is TRBJ2-6; no definite D call. This CDR3 comprises 14 residues. CDR1 and CDR2 from the germline V gene are SEHNR and FQNEAQ (reference sequence). The V gene lost 3 bases and the J gene lost 0 bases, with 3 bases spanning the gap. DNA for the CDR3: TGTGCCAGCAGCTTCCGCTCTGGGGCCAACGTCCTGACTTTC. It encodes CASSFRSGANVLTF. The variable domain in full, with the rest retrieved from reference TRBV7-9 and TRBJ2-6, is DTGVSQNPRHKITKRGQNVTFRCDPISEHNRLYWYRQTLGQGPEFLTYFQNEAQLEKSRLLSDRFSAERPKGSFSTLEIQRTEQGDSAMYLCASSFRSGANVLTFGAGSRLTVL.

V usage is TRBV5-4 and J usage is TRBJ2-1; D not resolved. This CDR3 region has 13 residues. V was pared by 2 bases and J by 5 bases, with 8 bases between. Germline values: CDR1 SGHNT, CDR2 YYREEE (reference sequence). This CDR3 is CASSLKLNNEQFF. CDR3 sequence (DNA): TGTGCCAGCAGCTTAAAACTAAACAATGAGCAGTTCTTC.

As for this clonotype: The junction departs from germline at one end; a sequencing error may be responsible. The chain has TRBV7-7 and TRBJ1-5, with D maybe TRBD1 (6 bases). Germline V CDR1 and CDR2: SSHAT, FNYEAQ (reference sequence). The CDR3 covers 17 residues. The CDR3 sequence is CASSLGGGPPGNQPQHF. The CDR3 DNA follows: TGTGCTAGCAGCTTAGGGGGGGGGCCACCTGGCAATCAGCCCCAGCATTTT.

J is TRBJ2-1 and V is TRBV9, with 8 positions matching TRBD2. Germline CDR1 and CDR2: SGDLS and YYNGEE. J gave up 5 bases and V 0 bases, and 10 bases lay outside the gene matches. The CDR3 has 17 residues. The CDR3 loop is CASSVAVREGPNNEQFF. The CDR3 DNA reads TGTGCCAGCAGCGTAGCGGTTCGGGAGGGCCCCAACAATGAGCAGTTCTTC.